This T cell receptor (beta chain) appears in the sequencing data of a study of blood T cell repertoires in COVID-19. At the level of the study: Specimens from acute and convalescent COVID-19 originated in the United States, Italy and Spain. In each case, the material was cDNA or gDNA derived from T cells, B-cell-depleted T cells, or PBMCs.

Under the authors' procedure: Reference gene primer amplification gave estimated nucleated cell counts. Sequenced by immunoSEQ multiplex PCR; TCRdb stores in-frame clones only, minus some. V, J and clone size are taken as reported in that table, and D and trimming were inferred from the DNA itself. The table shows about 99,000 clones, with 87% occurring only once. From germline, CDR1 is LNHDA and CDR2 SQIVND (reference sequence). The V and J ends lost 0 bases and 6 bases respectively, with 12 bases between them. The CDR3 loop spans 15 amino acids. The chain is built from TRBV19 and TRBJ1-5; maybe TRBD1 (6 bases). The source is a man aged 45-65 years with acute or convalescent COVID-19. Input material: peripheral blood. The CDR3 loop reads CASSIDRTRGQPQHF. In DNA, the CDR3 is TGTGCCAGTAGTATAGACAGGACCAGGGGTCAGCCCCAGCATTTT.